Reported below is one TCR beta chain. Other nucleotide sequences from this sample produce the same CDR3. This sample stems from a study of OX40 agonist ivuxolimab in advanced cancers. Profiled with immunoSEQ multiplex PCR; TCRdb holds only in-frame clones, not every one. Of about 50,000 clones listed, 70% to 80% are singletons. Trimming pared 0 bases from V and 2 bases from J, leaving 5 bases between. Germline CDR1 reads SGHRS; CDR2 reads YFSETQ. The CDR3 loop spans 13 amino acids. The sample was CD4+ or CD8+ T cells sorted from blood, taken in a trial of the OX40 agonist ivuxolimab. The TCR originated in an adult with an advanced solid tumor such as melanoma, head and neck, liver or kidney cancer. This sequence joins TRBV5-1 and TRBJ1-1; D unresolved. This CDR3 is CASSLEGNTEAFF. The CDR3, as DNA: TGCGCCAGCAGCTTGGAGGGTAACACTGAAGCTTTCTTT.